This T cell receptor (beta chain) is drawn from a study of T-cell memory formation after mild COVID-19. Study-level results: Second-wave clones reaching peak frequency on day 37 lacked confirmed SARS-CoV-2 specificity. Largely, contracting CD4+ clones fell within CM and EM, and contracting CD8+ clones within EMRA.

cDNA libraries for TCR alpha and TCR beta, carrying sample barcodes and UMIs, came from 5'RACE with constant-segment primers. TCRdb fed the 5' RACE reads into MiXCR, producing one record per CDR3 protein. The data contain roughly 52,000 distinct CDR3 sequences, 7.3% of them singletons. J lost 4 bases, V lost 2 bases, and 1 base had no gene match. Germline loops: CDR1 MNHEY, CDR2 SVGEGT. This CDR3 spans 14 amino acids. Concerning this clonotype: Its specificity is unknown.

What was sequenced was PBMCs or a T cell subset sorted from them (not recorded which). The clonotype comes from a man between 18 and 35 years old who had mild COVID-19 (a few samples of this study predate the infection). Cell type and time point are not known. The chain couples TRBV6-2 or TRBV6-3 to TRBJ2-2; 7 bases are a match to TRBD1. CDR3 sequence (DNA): TGTGCCAGCAGTTACCACAGGGGCACCGGGGAGCTGTTTTTT. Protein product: CASSYHRGTGELFF.